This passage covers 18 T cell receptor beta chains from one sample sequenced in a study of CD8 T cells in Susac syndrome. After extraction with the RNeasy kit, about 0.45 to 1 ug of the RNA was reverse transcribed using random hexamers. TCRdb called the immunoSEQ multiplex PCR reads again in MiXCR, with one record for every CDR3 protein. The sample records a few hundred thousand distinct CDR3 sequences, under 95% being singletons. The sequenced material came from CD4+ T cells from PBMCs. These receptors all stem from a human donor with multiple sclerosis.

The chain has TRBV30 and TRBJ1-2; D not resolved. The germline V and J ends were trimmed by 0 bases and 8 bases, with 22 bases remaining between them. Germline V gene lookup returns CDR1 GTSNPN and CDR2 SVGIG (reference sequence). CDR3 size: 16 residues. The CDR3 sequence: CAWSVPGVAGWGGYTF. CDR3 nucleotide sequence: TGTGCCTGGAGTGTTCCGGGTGTAGCTGGGTGGGGAGGCTACACCTTC.

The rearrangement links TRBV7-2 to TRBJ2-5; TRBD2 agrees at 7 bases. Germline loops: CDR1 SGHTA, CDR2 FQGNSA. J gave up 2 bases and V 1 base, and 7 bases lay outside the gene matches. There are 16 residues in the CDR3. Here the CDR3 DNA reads TGTGCCAGCAGCTTAGGATCGGGAGGCCTACAAGAGACCCAGTACTTC. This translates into CASSLGSGGLQETQYF. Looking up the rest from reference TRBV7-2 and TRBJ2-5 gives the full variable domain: GAGVSQSPSNKVTEKGKDVELRCDPISGHTALYWYRQSLGQGLEFLIYFQGNSAPDKSGLPSDRFSAERTGGSVSTLTIQRTQQEDSAVYLCASSLGSGGLQETQYFGPGTRLLVL.

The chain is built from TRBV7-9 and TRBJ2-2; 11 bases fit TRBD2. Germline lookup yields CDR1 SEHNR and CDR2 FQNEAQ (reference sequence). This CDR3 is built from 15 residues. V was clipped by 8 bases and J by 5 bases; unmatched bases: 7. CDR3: CASGHLAGGTGELFF. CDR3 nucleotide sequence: TGTGCCAGCGGACATCTAGCGGGAGGTACCGGGGAGCTGTTTTTT.

The CDR3 loop reads CASSSDRVRNTGELFF. The DNA for the CDR3 is TGTGCCAGCAGCTCGGACAGGGTGAGGAACACCGGGGAGCTGTTTTTT. The chain links TRBV5-4 to TRBJ2-2; 8 bases map to TRBD1. J lost 1 base, V lost 3 bases, and 5 bases had no gene match. CDR1 is SGHNT, CDR2 YYREEE, per germline (reference sequence). The CDR3 has 16 amino acids.

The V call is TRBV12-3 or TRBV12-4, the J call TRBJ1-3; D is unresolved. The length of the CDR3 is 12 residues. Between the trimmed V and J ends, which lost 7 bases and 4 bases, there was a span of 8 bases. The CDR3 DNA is TGTGCCAGCAAAGGGCTCGGAAACACCATATATTTT. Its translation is CASKGLGNTIYF.

The CDR3 region has the DNA TGTGCCAGCAGCTTAGTAGCCCGACGGGGCGATGAGCAGTTCTTC. This gives the protein CASSLVARRGDEQFF. This sequence joins TRBV7-9 and TRBJ2-1; D possibly matches TRBD1 or TRBD2 (5 bases each). Trimming shortened V by 1 base and J by 8 bases, and 15 bases separated the two germline ends. Germline V gives CDR1 SEHNR, CDR2 FQNEAQ (reference sequence). The CDR3 is 15 residues long.

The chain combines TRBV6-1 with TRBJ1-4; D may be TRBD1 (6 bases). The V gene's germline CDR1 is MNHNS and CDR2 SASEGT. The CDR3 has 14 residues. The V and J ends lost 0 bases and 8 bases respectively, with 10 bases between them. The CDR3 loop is CASSEARTEEKLFF. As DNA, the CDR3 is TGTGCCAGCAGTGAAGCGCGGACAGAAGAAAAACTGTTTTTT.

CDR3 in amino acids: CASRPRVRREGHEQFF. In DNA form, the CDR3 reads TGTGCCAGCAGGCCACGTGTTAGGCGGGAGGGCCATGAGCAGTTCTTC. The chain recombines TRBV7-8 with TRBJ2-1, with 9 bases aligning to TRBD2. The CDR3 is 16 residues long. V trimming: 6 bases; J trimming: 8 bases; junction bases outside the gene matches: 14. Germline assignment: CDR1 SGHVS and CDR2 FQNEAQ.

CDR3 residues: CAISPGQGQSNYGYTF. CDR3 sequence (DNA): TGTGCCATCAGTCCGGGACAGGGCCAATCCAACTATGGCTACACCTTC. The chain employs TRBV10-3 and TRBJ1-2, with 9 bases lining up with TRBD1. Germline CDR1 is ENHRY and CDR2 is SYGVKD. The CDR3 totals 16 residues. V dropped 5 bases and J dropped 2; count of bases not matched to a gene: 9.

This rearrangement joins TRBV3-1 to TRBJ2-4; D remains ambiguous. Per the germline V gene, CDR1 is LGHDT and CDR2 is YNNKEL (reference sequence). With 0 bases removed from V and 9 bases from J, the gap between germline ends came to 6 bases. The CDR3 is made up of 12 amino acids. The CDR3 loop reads CASSQDTVIQYF. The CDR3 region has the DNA TGTGCCAGCAGCCAAGATACAGTCATTCAGTACTTC.

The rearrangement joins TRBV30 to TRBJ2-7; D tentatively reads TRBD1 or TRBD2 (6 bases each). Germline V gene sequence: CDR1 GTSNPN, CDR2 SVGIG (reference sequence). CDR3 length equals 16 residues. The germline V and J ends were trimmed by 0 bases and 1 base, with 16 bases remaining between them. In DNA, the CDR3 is TGTGCCTGGAGTGTACTTGGGGGGCAGTTTTCCTACGAGCAGTACTTC. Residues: CAWSVLGGQFSYEQYF.

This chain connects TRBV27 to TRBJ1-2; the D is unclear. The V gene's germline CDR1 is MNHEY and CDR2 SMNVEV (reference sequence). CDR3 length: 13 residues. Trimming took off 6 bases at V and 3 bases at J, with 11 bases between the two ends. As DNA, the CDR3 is TGTGCCAGCAGGGCCCTGGGTGACTATGGCTACACCTTC. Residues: CASRALGDYGYTF.

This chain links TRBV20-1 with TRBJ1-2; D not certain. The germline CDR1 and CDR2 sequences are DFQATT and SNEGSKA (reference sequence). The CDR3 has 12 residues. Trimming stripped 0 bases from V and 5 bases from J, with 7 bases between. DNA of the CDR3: TGCAGTGCTAGAGACAGCCCTTATGGCTACACCTTC. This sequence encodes CSARDSPYGYTF.

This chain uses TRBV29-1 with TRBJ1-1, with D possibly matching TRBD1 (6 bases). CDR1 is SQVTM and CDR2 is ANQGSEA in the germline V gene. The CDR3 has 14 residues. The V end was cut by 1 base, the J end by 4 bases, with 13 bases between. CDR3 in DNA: TGCAGCGTTGAAGCGGGGTTAGGGGGCACTGAAGCTTTCTTT. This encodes CSVEAGLGGTEAFF.

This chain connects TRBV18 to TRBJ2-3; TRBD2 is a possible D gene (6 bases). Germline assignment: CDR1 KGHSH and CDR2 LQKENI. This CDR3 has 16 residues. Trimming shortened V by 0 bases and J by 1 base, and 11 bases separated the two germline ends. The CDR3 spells CASSPPLGSGTDTQYF. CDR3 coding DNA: TGTGCCAGCTCACCACCTCTCGGGAGTGGCACAGATACGCAGTATTTT.

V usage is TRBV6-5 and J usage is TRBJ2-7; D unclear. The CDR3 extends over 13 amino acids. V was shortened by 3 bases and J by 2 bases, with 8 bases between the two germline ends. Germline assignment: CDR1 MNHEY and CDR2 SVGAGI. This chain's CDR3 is CASSYSRPYEQYF. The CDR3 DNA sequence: TGTGCCAGCAGTTATTCTCGGCCCTACGAGCAGTACTTC.

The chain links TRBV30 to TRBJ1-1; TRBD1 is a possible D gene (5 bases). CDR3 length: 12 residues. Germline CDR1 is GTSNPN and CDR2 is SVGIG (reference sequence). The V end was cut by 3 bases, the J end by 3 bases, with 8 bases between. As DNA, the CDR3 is TGTGCCTGGAGCACAGGAGACACTGAAGCTTTCTTT. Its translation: CAWSTGDTEAFF. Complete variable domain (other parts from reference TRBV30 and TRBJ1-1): SQTIHQWPATLVQPVGSPLSLECTVEGTSNPNLYWYRQAAGRGLQLLFYSVGIGQISSEVPQNLSASRPQDRQFILSSKKLLLSDSGFYLCAWSTGDTEAFFGQGTRLTVV.

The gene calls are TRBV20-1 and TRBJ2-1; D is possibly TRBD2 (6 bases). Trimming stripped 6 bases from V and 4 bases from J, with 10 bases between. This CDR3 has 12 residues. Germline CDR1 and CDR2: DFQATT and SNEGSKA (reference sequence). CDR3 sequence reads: CSALGTYNEQFF. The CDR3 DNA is TGCAGTGCATTAGGGACTTACAATGAGCAGTTCTTC.